These T cell receptor beta chains were read from a single sample in a study of shared clonotypes between healthy human individuals. Assay used: immunoSEQ multiplex PCR; TCRdb lists only in-frame clones, some missing. The table has about 520,000 clones, around 80% seen once. Sequenced: PBMCs. The source of these receptors is a woman aged 40 to 50 in good health. Some clones in this sample may be carry-over from other donors' samples. Both conserved end residues are part of each CDR3. D genes are given only for firm matches. Rows give clone size only sometimes, using once, few, many, or a class for an expanded clone.

clone size: once; CDR3 length: 13; J gene: TRBJ1-5; D gene: NA; V gene: TRBV6-5; CDR3 DNA: TGTGCCAGCAGTTACCCGGGCAATCAGCCCCAGCATTTT; CDR3 protein: CASSYPGNQPQHF
clone size: NA; CDR3 length: 16; J gene: TRBJ1-2; D gene: NA; V gene: TRBV29-1; CDR3 DNA: TGCAGCGTTGAAGTTTTTTGGACAGCCACTAACTATGGCTACACCTTC; CDR3 protein: CSVEVFWTATNYGYTF
clone size: NA; CDR3 length: 17; J gene: TRBJ1-5; D gene: NA; V gene: TRBV4-3; CDR3 DNA: TGCGCCAGCAGCCAAGAATGGACAGTAAATAGCAATCAGCCCCAGCATTTT; CDR3 protein: CASSQEWTVNSNQPQHF
clone size: few; CDR3 length: 15; J gene: TRBJ2-3; D gene: TRBD2; V gene: TRBV28; CDR3 DNA: TGTGCCAGCAGTCCAGGACTAGCGGCTACAGATACGCAGTATTTT; CDR3 protein: CASSPGLAATDTQYF
clone size: NA; CDR3 length: 16; J gene: TRBJ2-1; D gene: TRBD1; V gene: TRBV11-3; CDR3 DNA: TGTGCCAGCAGCTTAGAGGGGACAGGGAGTTGGAATGAGCAGTTCTTC; CDR3 protein: CASSLEGTGSWNEQFF
clone size: NA; CDR3 length: 19; J gene: TRBJ1-1; D gene: NA; V gene: TRBV28; CDR3 DNA: TGTGCCAGCAGTCGATCACGGGACAAAAACCGGCGTCCGAACACTGAAGCTTTCTTT; CDR3 protein: CASSRSRDKNRRPNTEAFF
clone size: few; CDR3 length: 14; J gene: TRBJ1-2; D gene: NA; V gene: TRBV10-3; CDR3 DNA: TGTGCCATCAGTGAGTCGGAACACAGGTCGGCTCGCACCTTC; CDR3 protein: CAISESEHRSARTF
clone size: once; CDR3 length: 17; J gene: TRBJ1-1; D gene: NA; V gene: TRBV5-1; CDR3 DNA: TGCGCCAGCAGCTTGGTTTCTCAGGTCGGACCGAACACTGAAGCTTTCTTT; CDR3 protein: CASSLVSQVGPNTEAFF
clone size: NA; CDR3 length: 15; J gene: TRBJ1-1; D gene: NA; V gene: TRBV18; CDR3 DNA: TGTGCCAGCTCACCTGGAGTGAGGGGGAGAGCTGAAGCTTTCTTT; CDR3 protein: CASSPGVRGRAEAFF
clone size: NA; CDR3 length: 15; J gene: TRBJ2-7; D gene: NA; V gene: TRBV7-9; CDR3 DNA: TGTGCCAGCAGCTTAGGCGGGGCGAGCTCCTACGAGCAGTACTTC; CDR3 protein: CASSLGGASSYEQYF
clone size: NA; CDR3 length: 15; J gene: TRBJ2-3; D gene: NA; V gene: TRBV28; CDR3 DNA: TGTGCCGGCAGTTCCCAGGGTCCTAGCACAGATACGCAGTATTTT; CDR3 protein: CAGSSQGPSTDTQYF
clone size: many; CDR3 length: 15; J gene: TRBJ2-7; D gene: TRBD1; V gene: TRBV6-1; CDR3 DNA: TGTGCCACGCACCTCCGGGACAGGGAAACCTACGAGCAGTACTTC; CDR3 protein: CATHLRDRETYEQYF
clone size: many; CDR3 length: 15; J gene: TRBJ2-1; D gene: NA; V gene: TRBV7-8; CDR3 DNA: TGTGCCAGCAGCTTAGTTCCAGAGGCCTACAATGAGCAGTTCTTC; CDR3 protein: CASSLVPEAYNEQFF
clone size: NA; CDR3 length: 14; J gene: TRBJ1-2; D gene: NA; V gene: TRBV19; CDR3 DNA: TGTGCCAGTAGTATTCCCAGGGAAGCCTATGGCTACACCTTC; CDR3 protein: CASSIPREAYGYTF
clone size: NA; CDR3 length: 13; J gene: TRBJ2-1; D gene: NA; V gene: TRBV19; CDR3 DNA: TGTGCCAGTAGTATTGGGACCAACAATGAGCAGTTCTTC; CDR3 protein: CASSIGTNNEQFF
clone size: many; CDR3 length: 14; J gene: TRBJ1-5; D gene: NA; V gene: TRBV28; CDR3 DNA: TGTGCCAGCAGTACCGGTTTCAGCAATCAGCCCCAGCATTTT; CDR3 protein: CASSTGFSNQPQHF
clone size: NA; CDR3 length: 11; J gene: TRBJ2-2; D gene: NA; V gene: TRBV19; CDR3 DNA: TGTGCCAGTAGTGCCACCGGGGAGCTGTTTTTT; CDR3 protein: CASSATGELFF
clone size: NA; CDR3 length: 21; J gene: TRBJ2-2; D gene: TRBD1; V gene: TRBV30; CDR3 DNA: TGTGCCTGGAGTGTATTTCCGGGACAGCTGATAACGGAAGCGAACACCGGGGAGCTGCTTTTT; CDR3 protein: CAWSVFPGQLITEANTGELLF
clone size: NA; CDR3 length: 15; J gene: TRBJ2-7; D gene: NA; V gene: TRBV5-8; CDR3 DNA: TGTGCCAGCAGCTTGGAAGGGGGACGGGGCTACGAGCAGTACTTC; CDR3 protein: CASSLEGGRGYEQYF
clone size: NA; CDR3 length: 14; J gene: TRBJ2-5; D gene: NA; V gene: TRBV7-2; CDR3 DNA: TGTGCCAGCAGCCCCGGACTCTTACAAGAGACCCAGTACTTC; CDR3 protein: CASSPGLLQETQYF
clone size: NA; CDR3 length: 17; J gene: TRBJ1-3; D gene: NA; V gene: TRBV7-8; CDR3 DNA: TGTGCCAGCAGCTTATCCTTTGGCGACAGCTCTGGAAACACCATATATTTT; CDR3 protein: CASSLSFGDSSGNTIYF
clone size: NA; CDR3 length: 15; J gene: TRBJ2-1; D gene: NA; V gene: TRBV6-6; CDR3 DNA: TGTGCCAGCAGTTACTCGAGGGGAGGCGAGAGTGAGCAGTTCTTC; CDR3 protein: CASSYSRGGESEQFF
clone size: NA; CDR3 length: 18; J gene: TRBJ2-1; D gene: NA; V gene: TRBV12-5; CDR3 DNA: TGTGCTAGTGGTTTGGTTGGTGGGTTGACGAGCTCCTACAATGAGCAGTTCTTC; CDR3 protein: CASGLVGGLTSSYNEQFF
clone size: NA; CDR3 length: 18; J gene: TRBJ2-5; D gene: TRBD2; V gene: TRBV7-6; CDR3 DNA: TGTGCCAGCAGTGGACCGGGACTAGCGGGATTGTACCAAGAGACCCAGTACTTC; CDR3 protein: CASSGPGLAGLYQETQYF
clone size: NA; CDR3 length: 15; J gene: TRBJ2-7; D gene: NA; V gene: TRBV5-4; CDR3 DNA: TGTGCCAGCAGCTTGGGGACAGCCATTCCCTACGAGCAGTACTTC; CDR3 protein: CASSLGTAIPYEQYF
clone size: NA; CDR3 length: 19; J gene: TRBJ2-6; D gene: TRBD2; V gene: TRBV10-2; CDR3 DNA: TGCGCCAGCAGAAAGGGTCTAGCGGGAGTCTCCTCTGGGGCCAACGTCCTGACTTTC; CDR3 protein: CASRKGLAGVSSGANVLTF
clone size: NA; CDR3 length: 14; J gene: TRBJ2-1; D gene: NA; V gene: TRBV27; CDR3 DNA: TGTGCCAGCAGTTTTGGGCAGGCGGACAATGAGCAGTTCTTC; CDR3 protein: CASSFGQADNEQFF
clone size: once; CDR3 length: 15; J gene: TRBJ2-3; D gene: NA; V gene: TRBV7-3; CDR3 DNA: TGTGCCAGCAGCCAAGCGCTTACTGGCTCAGATACGCAGTATTTT; CDR3 protein: CASSQALTGSDTQYF
clone size: NA; CDR3 length: 12; J gene: TRBJ2-1; D gene: NA; V gene: TRBV29-1; CDR3 DNA: TGCAGCGCCACGGGCGGGGCCCCAAGGCAGTTCTTC; CDR3 protein: CSATGGAPRQFF